This T cell receptor beta chain was obtained from a study of CD8+CD57+ T cells in acquired aplastic anemia. Study-level background: Across the sorted CD4+ and CD8+ cells, DNA amounts averaged about 3.1 ug.

The germline V gene encodes CDR1 KGHDR and CDR2 SFDVKD. V was shortened by 5 bases and J by 2 bases, with 7 bases between the two germline ends. The CDR3 has 13 residues. In the case of this clonotype: Its antigen is not known.

Overall study findings and caveats: Controls did not differ significantly from patients in CD8+ Simpson's diversity.

All sequencing subjects had displayed CD8+CD57+ cell expansion on flow cytometry. Acquired aplastic anemia of severe grade affected all patients. Profiling of TCR beta VDJ combinations and CDR3 sequences used genomic DNA as template. TCRdb itself ran the reads through MiXCR, one entry per CDR3 protein. The table lists 150,000 to 200,000 distinct CDR3 sequences, approximately 52% of them singletons. The receptor's source is a human donor with aplastic anemia. The chain couples TRBV24-1 to TRBJ2-3, with D perhaps given as TRBD1 or TRBD2 (5 bases each). The sample was sorted CD4+, CD8+, or CD8+CD57+ T cells (not recorded which) from PBMCs. The CDR3 DNA follows: TGTGCCACCAGTGGGGGGAACACAGATACGCAGTATTTT. This translates into CATSGGNTDTQYF.